The present entry profiles one T cell receptor beta chain with its context. Assay used: immunoSEQ multiplex PCR; TCRdb lists only in-frame clones, some missing. The data hold some 43,000 clones, with roughly 82% observed a single time. This record comes from a study of blood T cell repertoires in COVID-19. Study in general: Some COVID-19 samples were acute and others convalescent; all came from the United States, Italy and Spain.

CDR1 is MNHEY, CDR2 SVGAGI, per germline. Trimming left V 2 bases short and J 7 bases short, with 12 bases between. The CDR3 contains 14 residues. The clonotype was recovered from a woman aged 60-75 years with acute or convalescent COVID-19. Sequenced: peripheral blood. The chain recombines TRBV6-5 with TRBJ2-1; possibly TRBD1 for D (6 bases). Written as DNA, the CDR3 is TGTGCCAGCAGTTACAAAACAGGGTGGAATGAGCAGTTCTTC. This encodes CASSYKTGWNEQFF.